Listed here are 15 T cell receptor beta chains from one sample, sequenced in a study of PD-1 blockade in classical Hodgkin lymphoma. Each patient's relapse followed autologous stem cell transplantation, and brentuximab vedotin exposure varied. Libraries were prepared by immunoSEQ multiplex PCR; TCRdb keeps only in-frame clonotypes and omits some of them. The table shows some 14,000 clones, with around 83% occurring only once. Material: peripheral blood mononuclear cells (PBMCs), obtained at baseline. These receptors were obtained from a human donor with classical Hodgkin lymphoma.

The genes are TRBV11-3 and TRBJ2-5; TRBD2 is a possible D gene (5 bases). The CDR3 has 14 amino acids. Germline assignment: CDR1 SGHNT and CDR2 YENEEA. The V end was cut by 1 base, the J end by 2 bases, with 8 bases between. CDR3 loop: CASSLVGEQETQYF. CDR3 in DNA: TGTGCCAGCAGCTTAGTCGGGGAACAAGAGACCCAGTACTTC.

The CDR3 nucleotides are TGTGCCAGCAGTTCCGGGACAGGGGAGCGAGCTTTCTTT. Translating gives CASSSGTGERAFF. The V and J genes are TRBV28 and TRBJ1-1; TRBD1 matches at 10 bases. CDR1 is MDHEN, CDR2 SYDVKM, per germline. This CDR3 comprises 13 residues. J lost 10 bases, V lost 4 bases, and 6 bases had no gene match. The complete variable domain, with remaining parts taken from reference TRBV28 and TRBJ1-1, reads DVKVTQSSRYLVKRTGEKVFLECVQDMDHENMFWYRQDPGLGLRLIYFSYDVKMKEKGDIPEGYSVSREKKERFSLILESASTNQTSMYLCASSSGTGERAFFGQGTRLTVV.

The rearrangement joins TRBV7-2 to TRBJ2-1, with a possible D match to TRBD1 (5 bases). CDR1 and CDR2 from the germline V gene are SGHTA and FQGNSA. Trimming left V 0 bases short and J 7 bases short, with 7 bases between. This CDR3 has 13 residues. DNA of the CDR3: TGTGCCAGCAGCTTAGCGGGGCGTAATGAGCAGTTCTTC. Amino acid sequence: CASSLAGRNEQFF.

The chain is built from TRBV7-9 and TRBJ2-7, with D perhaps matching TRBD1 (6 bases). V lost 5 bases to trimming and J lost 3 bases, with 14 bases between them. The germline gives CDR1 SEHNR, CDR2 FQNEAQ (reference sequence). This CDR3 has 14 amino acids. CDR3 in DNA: TGTGCCAGCAGCCGTGACAGGTCTTACTACGAGCAGTACTTC. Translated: CASSRDRSYYEQYF.

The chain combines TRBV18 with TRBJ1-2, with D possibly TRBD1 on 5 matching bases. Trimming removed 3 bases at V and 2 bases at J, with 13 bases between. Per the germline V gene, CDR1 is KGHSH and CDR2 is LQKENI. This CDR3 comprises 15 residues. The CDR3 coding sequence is TGTGCCAGCTCACCGCCGGGACGCACCAACTATGGCTACACCTTC. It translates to CASSPPGRTNYGYTF.

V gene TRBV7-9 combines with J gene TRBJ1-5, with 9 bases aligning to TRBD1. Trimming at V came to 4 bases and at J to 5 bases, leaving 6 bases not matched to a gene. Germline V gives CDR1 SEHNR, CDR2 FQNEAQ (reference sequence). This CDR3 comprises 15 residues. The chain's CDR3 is CASSWGTGSDQPQHF. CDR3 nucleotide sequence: TGTGCCAGCAGCTGGGGGACAGGGAGCGATCAGCCCCAGCATTTT. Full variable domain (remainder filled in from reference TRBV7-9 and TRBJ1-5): DTGVSQNPRHKITKRGQNVTFRCDPISEHNRLYWYRQTLGQGPEFLTYFQNEAQLEKSRLLSDRFSAERPKGSFSTLEIQRTEQGDSAMYLCASSWGTGSDQPQHFGDGTRLSIL.

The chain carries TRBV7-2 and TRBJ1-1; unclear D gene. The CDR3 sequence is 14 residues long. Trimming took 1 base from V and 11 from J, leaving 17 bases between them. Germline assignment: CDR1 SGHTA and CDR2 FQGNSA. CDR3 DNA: TGTGCCAGCAGCTTAGGGGTCCCCGCGAATGAGGCTTTCTTT. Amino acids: CASSLGVPANEAFF.

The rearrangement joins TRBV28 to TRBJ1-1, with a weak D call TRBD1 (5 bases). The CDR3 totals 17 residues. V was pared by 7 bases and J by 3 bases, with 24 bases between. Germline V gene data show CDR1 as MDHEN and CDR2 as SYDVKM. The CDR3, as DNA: TGTGCCAGCAAGGGATTCTTGATGAAGGGAGGGGACACTGAAGCTTTCTTT. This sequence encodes CASKGFLMKGGDTEAFF.

The DNA for the CDR3 is TGCAGTGCGGCCTACAATGAGCAGTTCTTC. Protein product: CSAAYNEQFF. The chain carries TRBV29-1 and TRBJ2-1; D unclear. CDR1 and CDR2 (germline): SQVTM, ANQGSEA. The length of the CDR3 is 10 residues.

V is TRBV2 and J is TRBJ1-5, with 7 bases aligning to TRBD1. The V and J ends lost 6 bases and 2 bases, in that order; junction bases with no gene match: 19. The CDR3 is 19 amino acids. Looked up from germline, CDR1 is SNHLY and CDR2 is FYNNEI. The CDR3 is CASRESTGTVSSGNQPQHF. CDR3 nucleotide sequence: TGTGCCAGCAGGGAGAGTACCGGGACAGTCTCGTCCGGCAATCAGCCCCAGCATTTT.

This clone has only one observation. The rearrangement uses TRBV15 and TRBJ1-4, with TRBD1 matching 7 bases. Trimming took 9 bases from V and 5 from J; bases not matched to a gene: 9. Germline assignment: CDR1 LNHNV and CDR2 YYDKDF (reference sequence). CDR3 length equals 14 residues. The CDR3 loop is CATRRQGENEKLFF. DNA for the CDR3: TGTGCCACTAGAAGACAGGGCGAAAATGAAAAACTGTTTTTT. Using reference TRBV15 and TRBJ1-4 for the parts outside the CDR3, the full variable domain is DAMVIQNPRYQVTQFGKPVTLSCSQTLNHNVMYWYQQKSSQAPKLLFHYYDKDFNNEADTPDNFQSRRPNTSFCFLDIRSPGLGDTAMYLCATRRQGENEKLFFGSGTQLSVL.

The CDR3 DNA is TGCGCCAGCAGCTTCCTAGCGGGGGCCCTCAGCACAGATACGCAGTATTTT. This encodes CASSFLAGALSTDTQYF. This chain joins TRBV4-3 and TRBJ2-3; 10 nucleotides line up with TRBD2. V lost 5 bases to trimming and J lost 0 bases; unmatched junction nucleotides: 8. This CDR3 contains 17 residues. Germline V lookup: CDR1 LGHNA, CDR2 YSLEER.

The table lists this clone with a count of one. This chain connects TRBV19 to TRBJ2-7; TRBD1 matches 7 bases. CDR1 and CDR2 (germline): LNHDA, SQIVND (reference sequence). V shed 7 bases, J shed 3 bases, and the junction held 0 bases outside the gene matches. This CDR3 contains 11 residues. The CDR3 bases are TGTGCCAGTACAGGGGGCTACGAGCAGTACTTC. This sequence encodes CASTGGYEQYF.

CDR3 nucleotide sequence: TGCGCCAGCAGCTTGTACCGGTCAACTAATGAAAAACTGTTTTTT. This gives the protein CASSLYRSTNEKLFF. The chain links TRBV5-1 to TRBJ1-4, with no clear D. V lost 1 base and J 0 bases, leaving 7 bases between the germline ends. CDR1 SGHRS and CDR2 YFSETQ come from the germline V gene. This CDR3 comprises 15 residues.

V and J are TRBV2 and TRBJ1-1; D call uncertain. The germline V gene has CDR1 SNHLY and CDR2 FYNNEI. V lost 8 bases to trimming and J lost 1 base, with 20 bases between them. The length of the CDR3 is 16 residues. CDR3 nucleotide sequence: TGTGCCAGCGATTGGGGAACAGACACACGGAACACTGAAGCTTTCTTT. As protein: CASDWGTDTRNTEAFF.